This T cell receptor beta chain was observed in a study of CD8 T cells in Susac syndrome. The study's findings and limits: Individuals included in the TCR sequencing and HLA analysis were acknowledged by the study to be relatively few in number.

This clonotype is a singleton in its sample. The antigen is unknown. TCR beta sequencing covered blood CD8+ and CD4+ T cells. The controls, all healthy donors, were matched for age and sex. TEMRA cells were FACS-enriched and CD8+ and CD4+ T cells negatively isolated. With random hexamers, reverse transcription was performed on about 0.5 to 1 ug of RNA. From the immunoSEQ multiplex PCR reads, TCRdb called clonotypes with MiXCR, one entry per CDR3 protein. This table holds fewer than 250,000 distinct CDR3 sequences, approximately 94% found once. The CDR3 has 15 amino acids. V dropped 5 bases and J dropped 0; count of bases not matched to a gene: 7. Germline values: CDR1 SGHRS, CDR2 YFSETQ.

The chain combines TRBV5-1 with TRBJ2-7; 8 nucleotides line up with TRBD1. The material sequenced was CD4+ T cells from PBMCs. This clonotype originated in a human donor in good health. Here the CDR3 reads CASRSSGTGSYEQYF. As DNA, the CDR3 is TGCGCCAGCAGATCCTCCGGGACAGGCTCCTACGAGCAGTACTTC.